Each of the 16 T cell receptor beta chains below was sequenced from the same sample in a study of regulatory T cells in long-lasting Graves disease. Arm-PCR of CDR3 regions and iRepertoire HTBI primers were the basis on which TCR beta libraries were built. Using its own MiXCR run on the multiplex PCR reads, TCRdb lists one record per CDR3 protein. Of 500,000 or so distinct CDR3 sequences in the sample, 15% to 20% were seen once. As for time point: newly diagnosed GD, antithyroid drugs for less than 3 months. Extracted RNA from PBMCs served as the source of the TCR library. These data were also filed under a second study, of T cells in Graves' hyperthyroidism and ophthalmopathy.

The sample was peripheral blood mononuclear cells (PBMCs), taken at new diagnosis, from a patient treated with antithyroid drugs. The source of these receptors is a woman aged 35-65 years with Graves disease.

Concerning this clonotype: A much more abundant neighbour one base away suggests this may be a read error. The gene calls are TRBV7-2 and TRBJ2-2; D is possibly TRBD2 (6 bases). CDR3 length: 15 amino acids. Germline V lookup: CDR1 SGHTA, CDR2 FQGNSA. The CDR3 loop reads CASSNGASVTGKLFF. The DNA of the CDR3 is TGTGCCAGCAGCAACGGGGCTAGCGTTACCGGGAAGCTGTTTTTT. Full variable domain (rest looked up from reference TRBV7-2 and TRBJ2-2): GAGVSQSPSNKVTEKGKDVELRCDPISGHTALYWYRQSLGQGLEFLIYFQGNSAPDKSGLPSDRFSAERTGGSVSTLTIQRTQQEDSAVYLCASSNGASVTGKLFFGEGSRLTVL.

This clonotype was observed at least ten times. CDR3 protein: CASSEDGGGYGYTF. As DNA, the CDR3 is TGTGCCAGCAGTGAAGACGGGGGTGGCTATGGCTACACCTTC. The chain carries TRBV2 and TRBJ1-2; TRBD1 might be the D (5 bases). Germline-derived CDR1 and CDR2 are SNHLY and FYNNEI. V lost 1 base and J 4 bases, leaving 10 bases between the germline ends. CDR3 length equals 14 residues.

The chain employs TRBV5-5 and TRBJ1-1, with D maybe TRBD1 (6 bases). The CDR3 covers 15 residues. CDR1 is SGHKS, CDR2 YYEKEE, per germline (reference sequence). The V gene lost 3 bases and the J gene lost 3 bases, with 15 bases spanning the gap. This CDR3 reads CASSSTGGGHTEAFF. The DNA for the CDR3 is TGTGCCAGCAGCTCTACCGGCGGGGGGCACACTGAAGCTTTCTTT.

The chain is built from TRBV3-1 and TRBJ1-5; D not certain. Germline CDR1 LGHDT, CDR2 YNNKEL (reference sequence). V lost 5 bases to trimming and J lost 1 base, with 9 bases between them. This CDR3 is built from 14 residues. CDR3 loop: CASSVRESNQPQHF. The CDR3 nucleotides read TGTGCCAGCAGCGTGAGGGAAAGCAATCAGCCCCAGCATTTT.

This clonotype came up a few times. The V gene is TRBV7-8, the J gene TRBJ1-1; D perhaps matches TRBD1 (6 bases). With 5 bases removed from V and 4 bases from J, the gap between germline ends came to 20 bases. CDR3 length: 16 amino acids. The V gene's germline CDR1 is SGHVS and CDR2 FQNEAQ. The CDR3 reads CASSITGPRGITEAFF. The CDR3 DNA reads TGTGCCAGCAGCATCACAGGCCCCAGGGGTATCACTGAAGCTTTCTTT. The variable domain in full, completed from reference TRBV7-8 and TRBJ1-1, reads GAGVSQSPRYKVAKRGQDVALRCDPISGHVSLFWYQQALGQGPEFLTYFQNEAQLDKSGLPSDRFFAERPEGSVSTLKIQRTQQEDSAVYLCASSITGPRGITEAFFGQGTRLTVV.

A few counts support this clonotype. The chain employs TRBV3-1 and TRBJ2-5, with 8 bases aligning to TRBD2. With V trimmed by 0 bases and J by 2 bases, 8 bases remained unmatched. Germline V gene sequence: CDR1 LGHDT, CDR2 YNNKEL (reference sequence). This CDR3 is 17 amino acids long. Written as DNA, the CDR3 is TGTGCCAGCAGCCAAGACGGCGGGGGGCCGCTTCAAGAGACCCAGTACTTC. Protein: CASSQDGGGPLQETQYF.

This clonotype was observed a handful of times. V and J are TRBV2 and TRBJ1-4, with 7 bases that match TRBD1. Trimming took 11 bases from V and 8 from J; bases not matched to a gene: 11. Per germline, CDR1 SNHLY and CDR2 FYNNEI. This CDR3 contains 13 residues. The CDR3 DNA is TGTGCCTCAAAGACAGGGATTAGCGAAAAACTGTTTTTT. As protein: CASKTGISEKLFF.

In its sample, this clonotype was seen many times. V and J are TRBV19 and TRBJ1-1, with D uncertain. V lost 6 bases and J 1 base, leaving 6 bases between the germline ends. CDR1 and CDR2 (germline): LNHDA, SQIVND (reference sequence). The CDR3 is 12 amino acids. The CDR3 region is CASRVANTEAFF. As DNA, the CDR3 is TGTGCCAGTAGAGTGGCGAACACTGAAGCTTTCTTT.

V usage is TRBV7-9 and J usage is TRBJ2-1, with TRBD1 matching 9 bases. The CDR3 consists of 16 residues. The V segment lost 4 bases and the J segment 9 bases; nucleotides outside the gene matches: 13. Germline V gene data show CDR1 as SEHNR and CDR2 as FQNEAQ (reference sequence). Here the CDR3 reads CASSSYRGPGLGEQFF. For the CDR3, the DNA is TGTGCCAGCAGCTCGTACAGGGGGCCGGGGTTGGGTGAGCAGTTCTTC.

This chain connects TRBV19 to TRBJ2-2, with D possibly being TRBD1 (5 bases). The CDR3 sequence is 15 residues long. Germline values: CDR1 LNHDA, CDR2 SQIVND (reference sequence). V dropped 3 bases and J dropped 5 bases, with 13 bases sitting between them. CDR3 loop: CASSIQFGATGELFF. Here the CDR3 DNA reads TGTGCCAGTAGTATTCAATTTGGGGCAACCGGGGAGCTGTTTTTT.

Only a few counts were recorded for this clonotype. The chain recombines TRBV27 with TRBJ2-1; D unclear. V was trimmed by 8 bases and J by 3 bases, leaving 11 bases between them. The CDR3 is made up of 13 amino acids. Per germline, CDR1 MNHEY and CDR2 SMNVEV (reference sequence). Written as DNA, the CDR3 is TGTGCCAGCGCGGTGGGCAGCTACAATGAGCAGTTCTTC. Its translation: CASAVGSYNEQFF.

This clonotype was detected a few times. The J gene is TRBJ2-7, the V gene TRBV15; D not resolved. The V end lost 0 bases, the J end lost 4 bases, and 4 bases lay between the germline ends. The CDR3 is 12 residues long. In germline, CDR1 is LNHNV, CDR2 YYDKDF (reference sequence). This CDR3 reads CATSRDFYEQYF. CDR3 nucleotides: TGTGCCACCAGCAGAGATTTTTACGAGCAGTACTTC.

This clonotype was detected a few times. The chain carries TRBV7-3 and TRBJ2-3; 8 bases map to TRBD2. J was trimmed by 9 bases and V by 5 bases; bases with no gene match: 16. The CDR3 has 16 amino acids. The germline CDR1 and CDR2 sequences are SGHTA and FQGTGA. The CDR3 nucleotides are TGTGCCAGCAGCCCCGCGGCAACGGGGGGGCTGGAAACGCAGTATTTT. Translation: CASSPAATGGLETQYF.

This clonotype was detected ten times or more. The rearrangement joins TRBV28 to TRBJ1-5, with a weak D call TRBD1 (5 bases). CDR1 and CDR2 from the germline V gene are MDHEN and SYDVKM. This CDR3 comprises 14 residues. V gave up 6 bases and J gave up 4 bases, with 13 bases separating them. CDR3 DNA sequence: TGTGCCAGCAGGACACAGGCCGTTAATCAGCCCCAGCATTTT. It codes for CASRTQAVNQPQHF.

In regard to this clonotype: A much larger clone differs by one base, so this may be a read error. The DNA for the CDR3 is TGTGCCGGCAGCCCGGCGGCGACCGGGGAGCTGTTTTTT. This gives the protein CAGSPAATGELFF. This chain connects TRBV5-5 to TRBJ2-2; D call uncertain. Looked up from germline, CDR1 is SGHKS and CDR2 is YYEKEE (reference sequence). The CDR3 extends over 13 amino acids.

The chain joins TRBV11-2 to TRBJ1-1, with TRBD1 matching 8 bases. The germline V gene has CDR1 SGHAT and CDR2 FQNNGV. V was pared by 0 bases and J by 11 bases, with 5 bases of the junction left unmatched. The CDR3 length is 13 residues. The CDR3 nucleotides are TGTGCCAGCAGCTTAGACCAGGGGGCTTCGGCTTTCTTT. Translated: CASSLDQGASAFF.